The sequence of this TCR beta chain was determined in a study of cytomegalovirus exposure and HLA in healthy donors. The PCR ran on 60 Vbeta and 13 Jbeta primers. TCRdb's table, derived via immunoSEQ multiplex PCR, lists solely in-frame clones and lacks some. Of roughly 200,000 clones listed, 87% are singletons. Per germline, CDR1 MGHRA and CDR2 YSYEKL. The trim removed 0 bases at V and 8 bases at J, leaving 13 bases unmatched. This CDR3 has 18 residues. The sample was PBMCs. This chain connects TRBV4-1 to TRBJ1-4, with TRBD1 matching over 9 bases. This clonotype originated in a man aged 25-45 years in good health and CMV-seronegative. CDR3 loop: CASSQDYVVGTGIEKLFF. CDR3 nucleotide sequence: TGCGCCAGCAGCCAAGATTACGTTGTTGGGACAGGGATAGAAAAACTGTTTTTT.